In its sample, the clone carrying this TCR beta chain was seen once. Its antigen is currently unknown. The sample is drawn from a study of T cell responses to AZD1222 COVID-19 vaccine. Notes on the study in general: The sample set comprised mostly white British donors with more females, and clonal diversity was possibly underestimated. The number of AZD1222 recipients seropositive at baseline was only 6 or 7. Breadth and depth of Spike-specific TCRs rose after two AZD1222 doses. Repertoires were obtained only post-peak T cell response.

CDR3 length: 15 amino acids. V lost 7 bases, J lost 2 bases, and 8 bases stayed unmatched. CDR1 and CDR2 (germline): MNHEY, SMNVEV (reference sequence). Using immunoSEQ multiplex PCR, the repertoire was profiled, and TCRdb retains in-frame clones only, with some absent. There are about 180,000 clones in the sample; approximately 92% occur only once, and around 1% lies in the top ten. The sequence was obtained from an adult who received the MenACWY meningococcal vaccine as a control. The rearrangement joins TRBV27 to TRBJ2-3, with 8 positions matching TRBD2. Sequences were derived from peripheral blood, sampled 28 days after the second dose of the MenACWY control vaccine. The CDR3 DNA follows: TGTGCCAGCACTTTCGGGGGGGGCCCCACAGATACGCAGTATTTT. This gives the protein CASTFGGGPTDTQYF.